The 9 T cell receptor beta chains below all came from one sample that was sequenced in a study of memory CD4+ T cells and cytomegalovirus serostatus. TCRdb's table, derived via immunoSEQ multiplex PCR, lists solely in-frame clones and lacks some. The sample includes under 55,000 clones, about four fifths of them seen just once. Single viable CD3+CD4+CD8-CD45RO+ cells were sorted as the memory CD4+ T cells. The specimen sequenced was memory CD4+ T cells from blood. These receptors all stem from an adult in good health and CMV-seropositive.

This clone appeared once. This sequence joins TRBV28 and TRBJ2-7, with 8 positions matching TRBD2. Germline V gives CDR1 MDHEN, CDR2 SYDVKM. This CDR3 is 15 amino acids long. Losses at the gene ends were 3 bases for V and 4 bases for J; bases not matched to a gene: 8. CDR3: CASSLAGLARYEQYF. In DNA form, the CDR3 reads TGTGCCAGCAGTTTGGCCGGACTAGCACGATACGAGCAGTACTTC.

The CDR3 protein is CASSWGRGDPSQPQHF. CDR3 DNA: TGTGCCAGCAGCTGGGGACGGGGGGATCCGAGTCAGCCCCAGCATTTT. The V and J genes are TRBV7-9 and TRBJ1-5; D is possibly TRBD1 (5 bases). V gave up 4 bases and J gave up 6 bases, with 19 bases separating them. CDR1 and CDR2 (germline): SEHNR, FQNEAQ (reference sequence). CDR3 length equals 16 residues.

V is TRBV29-1 and J is TRBJ1-5, with D unclear. V was pared by 4 bases and J by 0 bases, with 10 bases between. The CDR3 contains 14 residues. Looked up from germline, CDR1 is SQVTM and CDR2 is ANQGSEA. This chain's CDR3 is CSVGSANSNQPQHF. As DNA, the CDR3 is TGCAGCGTTGGCAGTGCGAATAGCAATCAGCCCCAGCATTTT.

The chain is built from TRBV7-9 and TRBJ2-7, with TRBD1 matching 7 bases. Germline CDR1 and CDR2: SEHNR and FQNEAQ (reference sequence). The length of the CDR3 is 13 residues. With V trimmed by 3 bases and J by 5 bases, 4 bases remained unmatched. The CDR3 nucleotides are TGTGCCAGCAGCTTCGACAGGGCGCACGAGCAGTACTTC. Amino acids: CASSFDRAHEQYF.

The rearrangement joins TRBV6-5 to TRBJ1-4; D not resolved. Trimming pared 4 bases from V and 6 bases from J, leaving 6 bases between. CDR3 size: 12 residues. Germline V gives CDR1 MNHEY, CDR2 SVGAGI. The DNA of the CDR3 is TGTGCCAGCAGTTTCGGAGATGAAAAACTGTTTTTT. It yields the protein CASSFGDEKLFF.

There are a few counts of this clone. The chain recombines TRBV5-6 with TRBJ2-1; D unresolved. V shed 6 bases and J shed 4 bases, with 17 bases lying between them. The CDR3 length is 15 residues. The V gene's germline CDR1 is SGHDT and CDR2 YYEEEE. Written as DNA, the CDR3 is TGTGCCAGCATCTCCAACGGACCAAGATACAATGAGCAGTTCTTC. It is translated as CASISNGPRYNEQFF.

V and J are TRBV7-8 and TRBJ1-2, with D possibly matching TRBD1 (5 bases). The CDR3 loop spans 16 amino acids. The V and J ends lost 4 bases and 2 bases respectively, with 17 bases between them. Germline loops: CDR1 SGHVS, CDR2 FQNEAQ. CDR3 DNA: TGTGCCAGCAGCTCCTCACGGGACTTCCTGAACTATGGCTACACCTTC. This codes for CASSSSRDFLNYGYTF.

The gene calls are TRBV6-5 and TRBJ1-6; TRBD1 aligns across 7 bases. The CDR3 contains 13 residues. The germline gives CDR1 MNHEY, CDR2 SVGAGI. The junction had 7 bases not matched to a gene; V was cut back by 7 bases and J by 10 bases. The CDR3 DNA is TGTGCCAGCAACAGGGGTTTAGACTCACCCCTCCACTTT. The encoded protein is CASNRGLDSPLHF.

The CDR3 here is CSASLLRDSGNTIYF. The CDR3 DNA reads TGCAGCGCCTCCCTTTTGCGGGACTCTGGAAACACCATATATTTT. The chain employs TRBV29-1 and TRBJ1-3; the D is unclear. The CDR3 consists of 15 residues. CDR1 is SQVTM, CDR2 ANQGSEA, per germline. Trimming left V 7 bases short and J 0 bases short, with 16 bases between.